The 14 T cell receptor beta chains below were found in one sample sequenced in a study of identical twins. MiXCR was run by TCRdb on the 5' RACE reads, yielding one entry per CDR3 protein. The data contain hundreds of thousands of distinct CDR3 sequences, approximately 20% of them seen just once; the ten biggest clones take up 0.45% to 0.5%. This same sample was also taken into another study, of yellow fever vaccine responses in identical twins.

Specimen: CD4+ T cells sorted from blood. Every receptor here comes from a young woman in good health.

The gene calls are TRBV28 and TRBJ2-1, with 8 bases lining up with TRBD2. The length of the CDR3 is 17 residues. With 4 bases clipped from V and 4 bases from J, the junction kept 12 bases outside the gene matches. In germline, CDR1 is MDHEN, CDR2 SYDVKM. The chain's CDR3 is CASSSTGFSGAYNEQFF. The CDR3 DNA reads TGTGCCAGCAGTTCCACCGGTTTTAGCGGGGCTTACAATGAGCAGTTCTTC.

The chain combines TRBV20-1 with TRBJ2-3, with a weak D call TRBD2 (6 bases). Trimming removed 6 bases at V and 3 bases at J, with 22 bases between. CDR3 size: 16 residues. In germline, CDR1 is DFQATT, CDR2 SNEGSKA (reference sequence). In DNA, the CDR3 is TGCAGTGCCAGATGGCCGGGACTCCTAAAAACAGATACGCAGTATTTT. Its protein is CSARWPGLLKTDTQYF.

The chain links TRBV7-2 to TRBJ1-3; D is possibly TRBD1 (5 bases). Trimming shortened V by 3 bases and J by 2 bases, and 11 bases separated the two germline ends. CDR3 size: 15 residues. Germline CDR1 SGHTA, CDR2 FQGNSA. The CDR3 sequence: CASSLRAGAGNTIYF. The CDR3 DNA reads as TGTGCCAGCAGCTTGAGGGCGGGGGCTGGAAACACCATATATTTT.

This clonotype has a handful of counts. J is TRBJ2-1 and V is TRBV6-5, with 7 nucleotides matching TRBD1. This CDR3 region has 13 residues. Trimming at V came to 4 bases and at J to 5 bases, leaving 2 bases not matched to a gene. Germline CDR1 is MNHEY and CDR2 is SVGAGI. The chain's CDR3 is CASSFTGDNEQFF. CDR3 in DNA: TGTGCCAGCAGTTTCACAGGGGACAATGAGCAGTTCTTC.

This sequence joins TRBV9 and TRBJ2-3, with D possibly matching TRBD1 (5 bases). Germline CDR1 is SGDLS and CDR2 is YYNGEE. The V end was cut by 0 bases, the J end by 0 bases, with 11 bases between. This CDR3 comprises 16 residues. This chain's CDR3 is CASSVGVTASTDTQYF. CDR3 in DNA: TGTGCCAGCAGCGTAGGAGTGACAGCTAGCACAGATACGCAGTATTTT.

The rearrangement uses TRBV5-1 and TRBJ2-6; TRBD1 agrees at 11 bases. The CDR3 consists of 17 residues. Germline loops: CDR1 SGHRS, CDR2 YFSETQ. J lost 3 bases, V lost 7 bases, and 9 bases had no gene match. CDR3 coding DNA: TGCGCCAGCGGATCCGGGACAGGGGGTTTTGGGGCCAACGTCCTGACTTTC. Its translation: CASGSGTGGFGANVLTF.

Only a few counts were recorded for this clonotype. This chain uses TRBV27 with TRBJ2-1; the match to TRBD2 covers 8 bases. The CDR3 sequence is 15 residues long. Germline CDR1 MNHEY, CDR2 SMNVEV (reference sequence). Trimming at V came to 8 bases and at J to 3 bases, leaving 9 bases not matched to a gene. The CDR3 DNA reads TGTGCCAGCGCTAGACCGGGACTAGGCTACAATGAGCAGTTCTTC. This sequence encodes CASARPGLGYNEQFF.

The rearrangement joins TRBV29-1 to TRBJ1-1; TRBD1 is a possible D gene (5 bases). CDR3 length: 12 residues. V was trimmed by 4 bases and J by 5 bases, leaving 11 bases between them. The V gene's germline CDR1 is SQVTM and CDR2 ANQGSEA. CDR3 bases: TGCAGCGTTGTAGGGGCCTCGACTGAAGCTTTCTTT. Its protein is CSVVGASTEAFF.

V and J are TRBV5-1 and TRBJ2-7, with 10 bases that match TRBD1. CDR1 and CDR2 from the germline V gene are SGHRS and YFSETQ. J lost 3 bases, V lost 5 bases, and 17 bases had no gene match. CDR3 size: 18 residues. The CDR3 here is CASRVGQGKSGDNYEQYF. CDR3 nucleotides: TGCGCCAGCAGGGTGGGACAGGGGAAAAGCGGAGACAACTACGAGCAGTACTTC.

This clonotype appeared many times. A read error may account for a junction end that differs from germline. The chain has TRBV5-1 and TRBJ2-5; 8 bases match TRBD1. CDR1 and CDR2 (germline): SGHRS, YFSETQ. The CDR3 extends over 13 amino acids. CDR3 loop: CASSLTGEETQYF. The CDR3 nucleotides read TGTGCCAGCAGTTTGACAGGGGAGGAGACCCAGTACTTC.

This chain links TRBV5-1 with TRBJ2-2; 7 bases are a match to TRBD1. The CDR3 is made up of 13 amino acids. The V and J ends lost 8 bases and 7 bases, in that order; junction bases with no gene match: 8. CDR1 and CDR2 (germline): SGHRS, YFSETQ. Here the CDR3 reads CASRQGEGGELFF. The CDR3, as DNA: TGCGCCAGTCGACAGGGTGAAGGCGGGGAGCTGTTTTTT. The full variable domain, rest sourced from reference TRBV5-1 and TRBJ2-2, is KAGVTQTPRYLIKTRGQQVTLSCSPISGHRSVSWYQQTPGQGLQFLFEYFSETQRNKGNFPGRFSGRQFSNSRSEMNVSTLELGDSALYLCASRQGEGGELFFGEGSRLTVL.

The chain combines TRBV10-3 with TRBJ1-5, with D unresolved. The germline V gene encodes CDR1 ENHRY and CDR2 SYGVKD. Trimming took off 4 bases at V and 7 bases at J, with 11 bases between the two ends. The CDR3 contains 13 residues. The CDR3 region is CAISGSLEQPQHF. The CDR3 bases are TGTGCCATCAGTGGTTCCCTTGAACAGCCCCAGCATTTT.

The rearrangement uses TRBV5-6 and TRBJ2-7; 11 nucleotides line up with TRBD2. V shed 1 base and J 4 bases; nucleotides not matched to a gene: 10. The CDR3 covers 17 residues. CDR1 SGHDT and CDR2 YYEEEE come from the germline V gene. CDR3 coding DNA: TGTGCCAGCAGCTTGTTTACTAGCGGGAGTGGAGGGTACGAGCAGTACTTC. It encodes CASSLFTSGSGGYEQYF.

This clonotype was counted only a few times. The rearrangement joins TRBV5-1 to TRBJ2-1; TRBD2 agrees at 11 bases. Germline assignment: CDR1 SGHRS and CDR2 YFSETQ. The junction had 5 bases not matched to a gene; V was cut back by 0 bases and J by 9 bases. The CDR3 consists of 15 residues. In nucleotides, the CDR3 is TGCGCCAGCAGCTTGGTGGCTAGCGGGGGGATTGAGCAGTTCTTC. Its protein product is CASSLVASGGIEQFF.